A selection of T cell receptor beta chains follows, all from one sample in a study of PD-L1 blockade in urothelial cancer. Only in-frame clones appear in the TCRdb table, and some are missing; sequencing was by immunoSEQ multiplex PCR. The data show 35,000 to 45,000 clones, more than 75% seen once. The starting material was PBMCs, obtained around atezolizumab (anti-PD-L1) treatment. The receptors come from a man between 65 and 85 years old with urothelial cancer. Each CDR3 is given with its conserved first and last residue. The D gene is left open where the match is weak. The size of a clone is reported for some rows only, either as once, few or many, or as a class for expanded clones.

length	V	size	D	J	DNA	CDR3
16	TRBV19	-	TRBD1	TRBJ1-1	TGTGCCAGTAGTCCGATAGGGACAGGGTACTCCACTGAAGCTTTCTTT	CASSPIGTGYSTEAFF
17	TRBV7-3	-	TRBD2	TRBJ2-6	TGTGCCAGCAGCTGGACTAGCGGGTCCACTGGGGCCAACGTCCTGACTTTC	CASSWTSGSTGANVLTF
14	TRBV6-5	-	TRBD1	TRBJ2-3	TGTGCCAGCAGCAGGGACAGGGGGACAGATACGCAGTATTTT	CASSRDRGTDTQYF
15	TRBV19	-	TRBD1	TRBJ2-1	TGTGCCAGTAGTATAGAACAGGGGTGGAGTGATGAGCAGTTCTTC	CASSIEQGWSDEQFF
15	TRBV5-4	-	TRBD2	TRBJ2-7	TGTGCCAGCAGCTTGGATGGTAGCGGGATCTACGAGCAGTACTTC	CASSLDGSGIYEQYF
17	TRBV19	-	TRBD1	TRBJ1-5	TGTGCCAGTAGGCTATCACCGGGACAGGGGTACGGTCAGCCCCAGCATTTT	CASRLSPGQGYGQPQHF
16	TRBV6-1	few	TRBD1	TRBJ2-2	TGTGCCAGCAGTGAGGTCTGGGCAGGGGGCACCGGGGAGCTGTTTTTT	CASSEVWAGGTGELFF
15	TRBV4-1	-	-	TRBJ2-7	TGCGCCAGCAGCCTCTCTCAGGCGGGCGCCTACGAGCAGTACTTC	CASSLSQAGAYEQYF
14	TRBV5-1	-	-	TRBJ2-5	TGCGCCAGCAGCCGGGCGCAGGGCTCGGAGACCCAGTACTTC	CASSRAQGSETQYF
14	TRBV6-5	-	-	TRBJ2-3	TGTGCCACTATGGGGGGAGCCAACACAGATACGCAGTATTTT	CATMGGANTDTQYF
11	TRBV30	-	-	TRBJ2-7	TGTGCCTGGAGTCCCCTACACGAGCAGTACTTC	CAWSPLHEQYF
14	TRBV7-9	-	TRBD1	TRBJ2-7	TGTGCCAGCAGCTCGGGACAGGGTGGAGGCGAGCAGTACTTC	CASSSGQGGGEQYF
15	TRBV2	-	-	TRBJ2-2	TGTGCCAGCAGTCCGACACCTACAGACACCGGGAAGCTGTTTTTT	CASSPTPTDTGKLFF
13	TRBV11-2	-	-	TRBJ2-7	TGTGCCAGCAGCCCTGACAGTTCCTACGAGCAGTACTTC	CASSPDSSYEQYF
14	TRBV2	-	TRBD1	TRBJ1-2	TGTGCCAGCAGCGCGGGACAGGGTTTCTATGGCTACACCTTC	CASSAGQGFYGYTF
12	TRBV19	-	TRBD1	TRBJ1-2	TGTGCCAGTACCCAGGGGGCAGAGGGCTACACCTTC	CASTQGAEGYTF
16	TRBV5-4	-	TRBD1	TRBJ2-3	TGTGCCAGCAGCTTGGAACAGGGGGCTGGCACAGATACGCAGTATTTT	CASSLEQGAGTDTQYF
14	TRBV7-9	-	-	TRBJ2-1	TGTGCCAGCAGTTCCGGCGGGGCCAACAATGAGCAGTTCTTC	CASSSGGANNEQFF
14	TRBV10-3	-	-	TRBJ1-5	TGTGCCATCAGCGAATCAGGGTACGATCAGCCCCAGCATTTT	CAISESGYDQPQHF
15	TRBV18	-	TRBD1	TRBJ1-5	TGTGCCAGCTCACAGGACAGGGGGAGGAATCAGCCCCAGCATTTT	CASSQDRGRNQPQHF
16	TRBV4-2	-	TRBD2	TRBJ2-1	TGTGCCAGCAGCCAAGTGGGCGGGAGTTCCTACAATGAGCAGTTCTTC	CASSQVGGSSYNEQFF
17	TRBV5-6	-	TRBD2	TRBJ2-5	TGTGCCAGCAGCATCAGTAGGGGACTAGCGGGACGTTGGGCCCAGTACTTC	CASSISRGLAGRWAQYF
15	TRBV5-1	-	-	TRBJ2-6	TGCGCCAGCAGCTGGGCCGGGGATGGGGCCAACGTCCTGACTTTC	CASSWAGDGANVLTF
16	TRBV19	once	TRBD1	TRBJ1-2	TGTGCCAGTAAAGTCCAGGGGGCAGACCTCTGGTATGGCTACACCTTC	CASKVQGADLWYGYTF
15	TRBV19	-	TRBD1	TRBJ1-1	TGTGCCAGTAGTTGGGGGACAGGAAGAAACACTGAAGCTTTCTTT	CASSWGTGRNTEAFF
15	TRBV11-2	-	-	TRBJ1-1	TGTGCCAGCAGCCGTTCTCAGGGGCTGAACACTGAAGCTTTCTTT	CASSRSQGLNTEAFF
16	TRBV6-5	-	-	TRBJ2-2	TGTGCCAGCAGTTTCCTGACAGGAATGGACACCGGGGAGCTGTTTTTT	CASSFLTGMDTGELFF
13	TRBV6-1	few	-	TRBJ1-2	TGTGCCAGCAGTGAATCACAGGGTAGTGGCTACACCTTC	CASSESQGSGYTF
17	TRBV5-5	-	TRBD2	TRBJ2-7	TGTGCCAGCAGCCCTACTATACTAGCGGGAGGGCCCCACGAGCAGTACTTC	CASSPTILAGGPHEQYF
14	TRBV9	few	-	TRBJ1-1	TGTGCCAGCAGCGTCGGTGGAGTGAACACTGAAGCTTTCTTT	CASSVGGVNTEAFF
14	TRBV28	-	-	TRBJ1-4	TGTGCCAGCAGTGGGGAGGGTCTAAATGAAAAACTGTTTTTT	CASSGEGLNEKLFF
14	TRBV11-2	few	TRBD2	TRBJ2-7	TGTGCCAGCAGCCCAGGACTAGCGGGAAACGAGCAGTACTTC	CASSPGLAGNEQYF
13	TRBV5-1	-	-	TRBJ2-3	TGCGCCAGCAGGGACAGTGAGGCAGATACGCAGTATTTT	CASRDSEADTQYF
17	TRBV5-4	-	TRBD2	TRBJ2-7	TGTGCCAGCAGCCGCTTTCCGGGACTAGCGAATACCTACGAGCAGTACTTC	CASSRFPGLANTYEQYF
14	TRBV5-1	few	-	TRBJ2-1	TGCGCCAGCAGCCCCGAAAGGCCCAGGGATGAGCAGTTCTTC	CASSPERPRDEQFF
15	TRBV15	-	-	TRBJ1-5	TGTGCCACCAGCAGAGATGCGACGGGGAATCAGCCCCAGCATTTT	CATSRDATGNQPQHF
14	TRBV30	once	TRBD2	TRBJ2-3	TGTGCCTGGCAACTAGCGGCTGGCACAGATACGCAGTATTTT	CAWQLAAGTDTQYF
16	TRBV30	-	-	TRBJ2-7	TGTGCCTGGAGTCCCCCCCCGGGACTTCATTCCTACGAGCAGTACTTC	CAWSPPPGLHSYEQYF
12	TRBV5-6	-	-	TRBJ2-7	TGTGCCAGCAGCTGGGGGGTCCAGGGGCAGTACTTC	CASSWGVQGQYF
15	TRBV28	-	-	TRBJ2-2	TGTGCCAGCAGTTTACCAGGGGATGGTACCGGGGAGCTGTTTTTT	CASSLPGDGTGELFF
13	TRBV25-1	-	-	TRBJ1-2	TGTGCCAGCAGCCACAGGGTGGACTATGGCTACACCTTC	CASSHRVDYGYTF
13	TRBV2	-	-	TRBJ2-7	TGTGCCAGCAGTGAAGCCCTAGCAGGCGAGCAGTACTTC	CASSEALAGEQYF
12	TRBV5-1	-	-	TRBJ2-7	TGCGCCAGCAGCTTGCGCGGATACGAGCAGTACTTC	CASSLRGYEQYF
17	TRBV30	once	-	TRBJ1-4	TGTGCCTGGAGTGTTGGCAGGGGAGGGGCAACTAATGAAAAACTGTTTTTT	CAWSVGRGGATNEKLFF
15	TRBV6-1	-	-	TRBJ1-1	TGTGCCAGCAATGTCGCCCTCCGGGACTTCACTGAAGCTTTCTTT	CASNVALRDFTEAFF
15	TRBV19	-	-	TRBJ1-1	TGTGCCAGTAGAACTTCCGGGACACCGAACACTGAAGCTTTCTTT	CASRTSGTPNTEAFF
19	TRBV14	-	TRBD1	TRBJ1-1	TGTGCCAGCAGCCAACCAGGGGGACAGGGGCGACTATTGAACACTGAAGCTTTCTTT	CASSQPGGQGRLLNTEAFF
15	TRBV5-1	-	-	TRBJ2-6	TGCGCCAGCACCGCGAGTGAACCTGGGGCCAACGTCCTGACTTTC	CASTASEPGANVLTF
13	TRBV10-3	few	-	TRBJ1-5	TGTGCCATCAGTGAGGACAGTGGCCAGCCCCAGCATTTT	CAISEDSGQPQHF
15	TRBV10-2	-	-	TRBJ2-3	TGCGCCAGCAGTGACGGGGGGCACCGGGCAGATACGCAGTATTTT	CASSDGGHRADTQYF
16	TRBV7-9	-	-	TRBJ2-5	TGTGCCAGCAGCCAAGCTCGCGACAGTTACCAAGAGACCCAGTACTTC	CASSQARDSYQETQYF